Only one count was recorded for the clone carrying this T cell receptor beta chain. Data came from immunoSEQ multiplex PCR; TCRdb stores just in-frame clones and leaves some out. The sample consists of about 61,000 clones, roughly 97% of them appearing once. These data come from a study of technical replicates of blood from a few donors. From germline, CDR1 is LGHNA and CDR2 YNFKEQ. The V segment lost 0 bases and the J segment 3 bases; nucleotides outside the gene matches: 3. The CDR3 runs to 15 residues. This clonotype originated in a human donor in good health. The sequencing sample was made of T cells isolated from PBMCs. This rearrangement joins TRBV4-2 to TRBJ2-7; 9 bases agree with TRBD1. The CDR3, as DNA: TGTGCCAGCAGCCAAGAAGAGGGACAGGGCTACGAGCAGTACTTC. It yields the protein CASSQEEGQGYEQYF.